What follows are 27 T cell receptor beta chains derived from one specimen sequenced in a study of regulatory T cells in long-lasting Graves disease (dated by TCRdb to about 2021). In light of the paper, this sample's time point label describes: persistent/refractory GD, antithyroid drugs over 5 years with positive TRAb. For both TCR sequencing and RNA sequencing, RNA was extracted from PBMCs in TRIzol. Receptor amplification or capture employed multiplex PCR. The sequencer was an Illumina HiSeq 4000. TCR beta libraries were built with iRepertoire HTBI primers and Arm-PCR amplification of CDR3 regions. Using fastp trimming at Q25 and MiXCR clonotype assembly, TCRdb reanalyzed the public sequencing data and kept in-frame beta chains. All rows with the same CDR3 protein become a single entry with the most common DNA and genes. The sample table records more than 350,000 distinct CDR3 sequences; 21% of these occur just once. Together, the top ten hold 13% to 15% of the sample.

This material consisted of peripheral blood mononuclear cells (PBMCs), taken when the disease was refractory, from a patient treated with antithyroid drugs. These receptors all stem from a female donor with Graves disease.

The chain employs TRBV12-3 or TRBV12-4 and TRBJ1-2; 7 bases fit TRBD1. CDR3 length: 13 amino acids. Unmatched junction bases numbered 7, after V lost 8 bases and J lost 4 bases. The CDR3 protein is CASGRDSFYGYTF. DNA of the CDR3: TGTGCCAGCGGTCGGGACAGCTTCTATGGCTACACCTTC.

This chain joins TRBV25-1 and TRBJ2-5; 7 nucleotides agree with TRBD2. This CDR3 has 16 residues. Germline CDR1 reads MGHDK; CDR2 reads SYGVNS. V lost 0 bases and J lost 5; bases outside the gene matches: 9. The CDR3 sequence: CASSEYFVGGGETQYF. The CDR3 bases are TGTGCCAGCAGTGAATATTTTGTGGGGGGGGGGGAGACCCAGTACTTC. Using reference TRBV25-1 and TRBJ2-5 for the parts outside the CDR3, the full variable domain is EADIYQTPRYLVIGTGKKITLECSQTMGHDKMYWYQQDPGMELHLIHYSYGVNSTEKGDLSSESTVSRIRTEHFPLTLESARPSHTSQYLCASSEYFVGGGETQYFGPGTRLLVL.

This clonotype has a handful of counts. CDR3 region: CASSLLGSGRTTGELFF. DNA for the CDR3: TGTGCCAGCAGTTTACTGGGTAGCGGGAGGACCACCGGGGAGCTGTTTTTT. This chain links TRBV12-3 or TRBV12-4 with TRBJ2-2; the match to TRBD2 covers 10 bases. This CDR3 contains 17 residues. V lost 2 bases to trimming and J lost 4 bases; unmatched junction nucleotides: 7.

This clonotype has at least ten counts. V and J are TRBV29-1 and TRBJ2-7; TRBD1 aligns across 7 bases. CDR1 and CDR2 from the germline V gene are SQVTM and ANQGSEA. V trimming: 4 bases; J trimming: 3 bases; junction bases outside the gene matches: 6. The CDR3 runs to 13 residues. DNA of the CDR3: TGCAGCGTTGGGTTGGCAGGGGGCTACGAGCAGTACTTC. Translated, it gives CSVGLAGGYEQYF.

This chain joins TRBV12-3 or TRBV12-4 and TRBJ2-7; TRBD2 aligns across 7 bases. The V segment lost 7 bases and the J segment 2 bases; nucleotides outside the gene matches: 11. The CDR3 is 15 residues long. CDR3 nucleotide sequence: TGTGCCAGCACCCGGAACCGGGACTACCCCTACGAGCAGTACTTC. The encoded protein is CASTRNRDYPYEQYF.

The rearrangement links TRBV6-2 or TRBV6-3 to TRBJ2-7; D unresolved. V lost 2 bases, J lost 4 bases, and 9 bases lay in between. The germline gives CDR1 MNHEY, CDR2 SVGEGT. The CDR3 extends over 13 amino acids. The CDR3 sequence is CASSYPTSYEQYF. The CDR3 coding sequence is TGTGCCAGCAGTTACCCGACCTCATACGAGCAGTACTTC.

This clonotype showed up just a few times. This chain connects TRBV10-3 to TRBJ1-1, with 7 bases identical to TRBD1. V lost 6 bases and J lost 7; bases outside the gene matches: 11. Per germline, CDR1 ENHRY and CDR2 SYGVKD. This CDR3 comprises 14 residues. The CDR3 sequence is CAIRGDRENGEAFF. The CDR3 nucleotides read TGTGCCATCAGAGGTGACAGGGAGAATGGTGAAGCTTTCTTT.

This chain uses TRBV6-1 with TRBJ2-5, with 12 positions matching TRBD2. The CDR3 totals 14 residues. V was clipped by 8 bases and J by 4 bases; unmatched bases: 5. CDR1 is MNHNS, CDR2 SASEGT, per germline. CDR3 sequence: CASAAGLAGETQYF. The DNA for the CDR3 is TGTGCCAGCGCCGCGGGACTAGCGGGAGAGACCCAGTACTTC.

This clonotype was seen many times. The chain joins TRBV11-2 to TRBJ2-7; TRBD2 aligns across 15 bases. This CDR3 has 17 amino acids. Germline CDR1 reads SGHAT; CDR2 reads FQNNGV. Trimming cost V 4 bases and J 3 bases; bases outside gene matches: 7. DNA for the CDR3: TGTGCCAGCAGCTACTTCCGGACTAGCGGGGGGGTCTACGAGCAGTACTTC. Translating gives CASSYFRTSGGVYEQYF.

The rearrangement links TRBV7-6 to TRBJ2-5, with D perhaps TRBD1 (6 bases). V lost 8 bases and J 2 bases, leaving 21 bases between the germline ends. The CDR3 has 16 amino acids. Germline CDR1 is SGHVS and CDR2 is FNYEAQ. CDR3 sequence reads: CASSGGAWGEQETQYF. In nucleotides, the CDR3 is TGTGCCAGCTCTGGGGGCGCCTGGGGCGAACAAGAGACCCAGTACTTC.

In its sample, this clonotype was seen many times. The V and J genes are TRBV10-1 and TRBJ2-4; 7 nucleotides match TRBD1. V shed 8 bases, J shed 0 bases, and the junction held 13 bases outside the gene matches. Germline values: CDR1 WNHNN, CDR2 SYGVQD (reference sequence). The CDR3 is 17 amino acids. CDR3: CASLGQQDMEAKNIQYF. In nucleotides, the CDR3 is TGCGCCAGCCTGGGACAGCAGGACATGGAAGCCAAAAACATTCAGTACTTC.

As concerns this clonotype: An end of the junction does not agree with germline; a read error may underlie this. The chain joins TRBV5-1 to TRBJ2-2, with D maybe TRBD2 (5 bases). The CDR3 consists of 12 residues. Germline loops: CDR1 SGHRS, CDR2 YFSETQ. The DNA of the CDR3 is TGCGCCAGCAGCACGAAATCCGGGGAGCTGCTTTTT. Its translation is CASSTKSGELLF.

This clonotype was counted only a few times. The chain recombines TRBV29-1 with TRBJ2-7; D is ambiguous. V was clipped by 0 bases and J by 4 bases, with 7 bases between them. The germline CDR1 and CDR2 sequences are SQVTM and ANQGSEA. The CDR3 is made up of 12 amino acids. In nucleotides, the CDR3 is TGCAGCGTTGAAGATGCCGTATACGAGCAGTACTTC. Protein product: CSVEDAVYEQYF.

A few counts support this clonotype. The CDR3 loop is CSATPGGIYGYTF. Here the CDR3 DNA reads TGCAGTGCTACCCCGGGGGGGATCTATGGCTACACCTTC. The chain carries TRBV20-1 and TRBJ1-2, with TRBD1 as a possible D gene (5 bases). The CDR3 totals 13 residues. V was pared by 4 bases and J by 4 bases, with 13 bases between. CDR1 and CDR2 from the germline V gene are DFQATT and SNEGSKA (reference sequence).

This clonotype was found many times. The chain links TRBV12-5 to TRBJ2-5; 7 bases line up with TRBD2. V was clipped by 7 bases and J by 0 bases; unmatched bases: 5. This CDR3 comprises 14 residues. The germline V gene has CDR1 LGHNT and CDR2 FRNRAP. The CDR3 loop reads CASARGGYQETQYF. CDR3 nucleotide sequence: TGTGCTAGTGCCCGGGGAGGGTACCAAGAGACCCAGTACTTC.

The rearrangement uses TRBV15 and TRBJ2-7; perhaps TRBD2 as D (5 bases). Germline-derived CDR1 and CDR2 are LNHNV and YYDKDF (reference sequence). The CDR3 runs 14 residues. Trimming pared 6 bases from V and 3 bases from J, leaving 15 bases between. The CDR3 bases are TGTGCCACCAGTCTCGGACTCTCCTTCTACGAGCAGTACTTC. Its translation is CATSLGLSFYEQYF.

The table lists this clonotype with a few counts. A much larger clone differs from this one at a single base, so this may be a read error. In DNA, the CDR3 is TGTGCCGGCCAGTTGGGCCTGGCCCCGACGAGGGACATTCAGTACTTC. Translating it yields CAGQLGLAPTRDIQYF. The chain combines TRBV28 with TRBJ2-4; tentatively, D is TRBD2 (5 bases). Looked up from germline, CDR1 is MDHEN and CDR2 is SYDVKM. The ends were cut back, 11 bases at V and 8 bases at J, with 28 bases in the middle. This CDR3 spans 16 amino acids. Full variable domain (remainder filled in from reference TRBV28 and TRBJ2-4): DVKVTQSSRYLVKRTGEKVFLECVQDMDHENMFWYRQDPGLGLRLIYFSYDVKMKEKGDIPEGYSVSREKKERFSLILESASTNQTSMYLCAGQLGLAPTRDIQYFGAGTRLSVL.

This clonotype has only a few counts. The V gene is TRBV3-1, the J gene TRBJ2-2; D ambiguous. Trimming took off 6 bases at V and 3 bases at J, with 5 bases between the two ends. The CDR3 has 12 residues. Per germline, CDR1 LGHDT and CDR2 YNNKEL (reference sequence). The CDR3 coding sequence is TGTGCCAGCAGGCTACACACCGGGGAGCTGTTTTTT. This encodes CASRLHTGELFF.

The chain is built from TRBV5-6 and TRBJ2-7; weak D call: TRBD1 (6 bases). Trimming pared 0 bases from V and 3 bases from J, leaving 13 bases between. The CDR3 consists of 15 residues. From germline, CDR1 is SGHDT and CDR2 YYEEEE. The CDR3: CASSLAPDRRYEQYF. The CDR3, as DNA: TGTGCCAGCAGCTTGGCCCCGGACAGACGCTACGAGCAGTACTTC.

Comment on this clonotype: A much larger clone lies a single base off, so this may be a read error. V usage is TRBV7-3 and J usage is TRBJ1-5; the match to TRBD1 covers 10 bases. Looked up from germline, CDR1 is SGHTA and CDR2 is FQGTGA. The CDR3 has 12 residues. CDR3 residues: CVRRGDRGEMDF. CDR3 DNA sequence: TGTGTCAGACGGGGGGACAGGGGAGAAATGGATTTT.

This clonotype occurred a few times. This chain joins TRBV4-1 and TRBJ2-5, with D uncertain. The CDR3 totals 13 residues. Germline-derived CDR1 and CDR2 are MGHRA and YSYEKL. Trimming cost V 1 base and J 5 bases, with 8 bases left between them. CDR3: CASSQVLMETQYF. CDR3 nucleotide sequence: TGCGCCAGCAGCCAAGTCCTTATGGAGACCCAGTACTTC.

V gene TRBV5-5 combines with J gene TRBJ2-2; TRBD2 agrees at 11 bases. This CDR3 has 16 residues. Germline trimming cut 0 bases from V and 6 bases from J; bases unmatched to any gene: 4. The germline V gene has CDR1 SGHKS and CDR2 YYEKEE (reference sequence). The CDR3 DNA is TGTGCCAGCAGCTTGGCCACTAGCGGGAGTCCCGGGGAGCTGTTTTTT. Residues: CASSLATSGSPGELFF.

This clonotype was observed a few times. CDR3 loop: CASSSDSEAFF. CDR3 coding DNA: TGTGCCAGCAGCTCTGATAGTGAAGCTTTCTTT. The chain links TRBV11-2 to TRBJ1-1; no clear D gene. V dropped 4 bases and J dropped 7 bases, with 7 bases sitting between them. The CDR3 runs 11 residues. CDR1 SGHAT and CDR2 FQNNGV come from the germline V gene.

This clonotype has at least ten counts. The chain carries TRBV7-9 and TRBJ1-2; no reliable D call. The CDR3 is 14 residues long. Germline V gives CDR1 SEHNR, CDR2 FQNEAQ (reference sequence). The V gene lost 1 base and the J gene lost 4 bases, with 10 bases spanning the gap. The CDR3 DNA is TGTGCCAGCAGCTTAGTAGGCCAGCTCTATGGCTACACCTTC. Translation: CASSLVGQLYGYTF.

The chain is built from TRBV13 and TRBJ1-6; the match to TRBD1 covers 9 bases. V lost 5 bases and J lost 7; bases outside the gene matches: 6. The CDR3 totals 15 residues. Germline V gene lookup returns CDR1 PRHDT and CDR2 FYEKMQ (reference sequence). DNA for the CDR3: TGTGCCAGCAGCCAGGGACAGGGTGCCAATTCACCCCTCCACTTT. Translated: CASSQGQGANSPLHF.

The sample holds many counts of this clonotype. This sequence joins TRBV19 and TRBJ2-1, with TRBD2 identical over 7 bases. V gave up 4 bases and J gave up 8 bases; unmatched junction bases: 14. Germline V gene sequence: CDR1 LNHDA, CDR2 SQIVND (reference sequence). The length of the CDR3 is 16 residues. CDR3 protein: CASSRLRGSEKYEQFF. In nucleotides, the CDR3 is TGTGCCAGTAGTAGGCTTCGCGGGAGTGAAAAATATGAGCAGTTCTTC. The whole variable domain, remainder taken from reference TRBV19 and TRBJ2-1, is DGGITQSPKYLFRKEGQNVTLSCEQNLNHDAMYWYRQDPGQGLRLIYYSQIVNDFQKGDIAEGYSVSREKKESFPLTVTSAQKNPTAFYLCASSRLRGSEKYEQFFGPGTRLTVL.

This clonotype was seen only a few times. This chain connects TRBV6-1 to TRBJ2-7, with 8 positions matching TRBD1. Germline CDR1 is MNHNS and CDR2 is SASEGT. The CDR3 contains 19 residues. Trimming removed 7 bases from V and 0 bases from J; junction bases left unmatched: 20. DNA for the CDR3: TGTGCCAGCATCCAATGGAGTCAGGGGGCTCTCAATAGCTCCTACGAGCAGTACTTC. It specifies CASIQWSQGALNSSYEQYF.